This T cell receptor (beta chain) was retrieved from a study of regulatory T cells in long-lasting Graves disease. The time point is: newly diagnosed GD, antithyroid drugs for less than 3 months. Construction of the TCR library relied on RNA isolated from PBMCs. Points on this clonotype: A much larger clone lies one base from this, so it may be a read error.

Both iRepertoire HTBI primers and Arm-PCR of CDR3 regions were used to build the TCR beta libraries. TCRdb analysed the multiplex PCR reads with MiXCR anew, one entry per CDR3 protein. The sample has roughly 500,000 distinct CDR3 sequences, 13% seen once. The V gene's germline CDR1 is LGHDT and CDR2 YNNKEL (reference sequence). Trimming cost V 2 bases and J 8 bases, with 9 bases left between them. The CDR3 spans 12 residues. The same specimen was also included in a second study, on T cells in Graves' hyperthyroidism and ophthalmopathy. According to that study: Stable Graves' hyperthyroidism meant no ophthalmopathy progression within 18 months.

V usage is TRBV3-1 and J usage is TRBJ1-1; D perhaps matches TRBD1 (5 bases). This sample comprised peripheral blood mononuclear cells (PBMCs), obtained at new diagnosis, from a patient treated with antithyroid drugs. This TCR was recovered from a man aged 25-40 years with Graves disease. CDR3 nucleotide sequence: TGTGCCAGCAGCCAAATAACAGGAGAAGCTTTCTTT. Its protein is CASSQITGEAFF.